This entry lists 21 T cell receptor beta chains sequenced from one sample in a study of memory CD4+ T cells and cytomegalovirus serostatus. Single viable CD3+CD4+CD8-CD45RO+ cells were sorted as the memory CD4+ T cells. Method: immunoSEQ multiplex PCR; TCRdb's copy keeps in-frame clones and lacks some. The table records about 58,000 clones, 82% of them present only once. The sample taken for sequencing was memory CD4+ T cells from blood. These receptors came from an adult in good health and CMV-seronegative. Some clones in this sample may be carry-over from other donors' samples.

The chain combines TRBV14 with TRBJ2-7; unclear D gene. The V end was cut by 4 bases, the J end by 2 bases, with 12 bases between. This CDR3 region has 14 residues. Germline assignment: CDR1 SGHDN and CDR2 FVKESK. The DNA of the CDR3 is TGTGCCAGCAGCCTATTGACGGTCCCCTACGAGCAGTACTTC. Amino acids: CASSLLTVPYEQYF.

The chain combines TRBV4-2 with TRBJ2-1; 7 bases are a match to TRBD2. Germline CDR1 LGHNA, CDR2 YNFKEQ. The CDR3 spans 15 residues. After removal of 5 bases from V and 2 bases from J, the junction contained 6 bases not matched to a gene. CDR3 amino acids: CASSLSGLAYNEQFF. In DNA form, the CDR3 reads TGTGCCAGCAGCTTAAGTGGACTAGCCTACAATGAGCAGTTCTTC.

The rearrangement links TRBV9 to TRBJ1-2; 9 bases match TRBD1. Germline CDR1 is SGDLS and CDR2 is YYNGEE. This CDR3 has 16 amino acids. V trimming: 2 bases; J trimming: 1 base; junction bases outside the gene matches: 6. In DNA, the CDR3 is TGTGCCAGCAGCGTGGATCCGGGACAGGGTAACTATGGCTACACCTTC. Its protein product is CASSVDPGQGNYGYTF.

V is TRBV7-2 and J is TRBJ2-5; 8 bases fit TRBD1. Germline loops: CDR1 SGHTA, CDR2 FQGNSA. CDR3 length equals 15 residues. V shed 5 bases, J shed 4 bases, and the junction held 9 bases outside the gene matches. In nucleotides, the CDR3 is TGTGCCAGCAGCCTACAGGGGGGCCGGTCAGAGACCCAGTACTTC. Translated, it gives CASSLQGGRSETQYF.

This chain links TRBV10-3 with TRBJ2-6; 10 bases are shared with TRBD1. The length of the CDR3 is 22 residues. V dropped 3 bases and J dropped 0; count of bases not matched to a gene: 17. Looked up from germline, CDR1 is ENHRY and CDR2 is SYGVKD. The CDR3 DNA reads TGTGCCATCAGTGAACCCAACCCGGGGGCTAGGACAGGGGGCTCTGGGGCCAACGTCCTGACTTTC. It is translated as CAISEPNPGARTGGSGANVLTF.

The V and J genes are TRBV7-8 and TRBJ1-1; D is unclear. CDR1 and CDR2 from the germline V gene are SGHVS and FQNEAQ. The CDR3 loop spans 13 amino acids. V was shortened by 6 bases and J by 1 base, with 9 bases between the two germline ends. The CDR3 sequence is CASRDTANTEAFF. CDR3 bases: TGTGCCAGCAGGGATACAGCGAACACTGAAGCTTTCTTT.

This chain uses TRBV19 with TRBJ2-3; D gene unclear. The CDR3 sequence is 14 residues long. The V end lost 1 base, the J end lost 0 bases, and 5 bases lay between the germline ends. CDR1 LNHDA and CDR2 SQIVND come from the germline V gene (reference sequence). CDR3 sequence (DNA): TGTGCCAGTAGTATAGTCTTTAGCACAGATACGCAGTATTTT. It yields the protein CASSIVFSTDTQYF.

The J gene is TRBJ2-1, the V gene TRBV28, with D perhaps TRBD2 (5 bases). Trimming stripped 4 bases from V and 6 bases from J, with 13 bases between. CDR1 is MDHEN and CDR2 is SYDVKM in the germline V gene. CDR3 size: 14 residues. As DNA, the CDR3 is TGTGCCAGCAGTTCACCCGGGGTCTCCAATGAGCAGTTCTTC. Protein product: CASSSPGVSNEQFF.

V and J are TRBV20-1 and TRBJ2-4; D is uncertain. Germline-derived CDR1 and CDR2 are DFQATT and SNEGSKA (reference sequence). Trimming removed 6 bases from V and 7 bases from J, with 7 bases in between. CDR3 length equals 10 residues. CDR3 region: CSAVGNIQYF. CDR3 nucleotide sequence: TGCAGTGCCGTCGGGAACATTCAGTACTTC.

The J gene is TRBJ1-3, the V gene TRBV9; D ambiguous. The CDR3 is 15 amino acids. Trimming removed 3 bases at V and 4 bases at J, with 14 bases between. In germline, CDR1 is SGDLS, CDR2 YYNGEE. This CDR3 is CASSEFGVYGNTIYF. The CDR3 nucleotides are TGTGCCAGCAGCGAATTCGGGGTCTACGGAAACACCATATATTTT.

This clone was seen a handful of times. The chain couples TRBV7-2 to TRBJ2-1; TRBD2 matches 7 bases. CDR1 SGHTA and CDR2 FQGNSA come from the germline V gene. This CDR3 has 14 amino acids. The V gene end was trimmed by 0 bases and the J gene end by 10 bases; junction bases not matched to a gene: 6. In DNA, the CDR3 is TGTGCCAGCAGCTTAGCGGTGTCGGGACTAGAGCAGTTCTTC. It codes for CASSLAVSGLEQFF.

The genes are TRBV5-1 and TRBJ1-1, with no clear D. Germline loops: CDR1 SGHRS, CDR2 YFSETQ. The CDR3 length is 15 residues. The V end was cut by 4 bases, the J end by 4 bases, with 17 bases between. CDR3 region: CASSIPGSSGTEAFF. CDR3 nucleotide sequence: TGCGCCAGCAGCATTCCCGGGTCCAGCGGCACTGAAGCTTTCTTT.

The count of this clone is one. The chain uses TRBV5-4 and TRBJ2-2, with a weak D call TRBD1 (6 bases). V was cut by 3 bases and J by 8 bases, with 8 bases left in between. The CDR3 covers 12 residues. In germline, CDR1 is SGHNT, CDR2 YYREEE (reference sequence). The CDR3 DNA follows: TGTGCCAGCAGCTACAGGGTAGGGGAGCTGTTTTTT. It encodes CASSYRVGELFF.

This clone was counted between two and nine times. A read error may produce the germline difference seen at one junction end. CDR3 bases: TGTGCCAGCACTCGGACAGGGTCCGTCTACGGGCAGTACTTC. It encodes CASTRTGSVYGQYF. The chain recombines TRBV6-6 with TRBJ2-7; 8 bases fit TRBD1. In germline, CDR1 is MNHNY, CDR2 SVGAGI (reference sequence). The CDR3 is 14 residues long.

The chain employs TRBV25-1 and TRBJ2-1; 11 positions agree with TRBD2. Germline assignment: CDR1 MGHDK and CDR2 SYGVNS. The CDR3 sequence is 17 residues long. V lost 7 bases to trimming and J lost 1 base; unmatched junction nucleotides: 9. The CDR3, as DNA: TGTGCCAGCACCGGAATGGGGACTAGCGGATCCTACAATGAGCAGTTCTTC. The encoded protein is CASTGMGTSGSYNEQFF. Full variable domain (rest looked up from reference TRBV25-1 and TRBJ2-1): EADIYQTPRYLVIGTGKKITLECSQTMGHDKMYWYQQDPGMELHLIHYSYGVNSTEKGDLSSESTVSRIRTEHFPLTLESARPSHTSQYLCASTGMGTSGSYNEQFFGPGTRLTVL.

CDR3 sequence reads: CASSRRGVTPTSRYEQYF. CDR3 nucleotide sequence: TGTGCCAGCAGTCGACGTGGGGTTACGCCTACGTCCCGCTACGAGCAGTACTTC. The chain uses TRBV28 and TRBJ2-7; D gene ambiguous. Germline V gene data show CDR1 as MDHEN and CDR2 as SYDVKM. Trimming stripped 5 bases from V and 3 bases from J, with 26 bases between. The CDR3 is 18 residues long.

This clone turned up a few times. The chain uses TRBV5-1 and TRBJ1-3; weak D call: TRBD1 (5 bases). V lost 7 bases and J 0 bases, leaving 11 bases between the germline ends. The CDR3 runs 14 residues. Germline V CDR1 and CDR2: SGHRS, YFSETQ. The CDR3 sequence: CASGTGYSGNTIYF. The DNA for the CDR3 is TGCGCCAGCGGCACAGGCTACTCTGGAAACACCATATATTTT. The full variable domain, in which reference TRBV5-1 and TRBJ1-3 provide the parts outside the CDR3, is KAGVTQTPRYLIKTRGQQVTLSCSPISGHRSVSWYQQTPGQGLQFLFEYFSETQRNKGNFPGRFSGRQFSNSRSEMNVSTLELGDSALYLCASGTGYSGNTIYFGEGSWLTVV.

This chain connects TRBV28 to TRBJ2-3; possible D gene TRBD1, 5 bases. V shed 2 bases and J shed 3 bases, with 9 bases lying between them. CDR1 is MDHEN and CDR2 is SYDVKM in the germline V gene. The CDR3 is made up of 14 amino acids. CDR3 nucleotide sequence: TGTGCCAGCAGTTTAGTGCCAGGGACAGATACGCAGTATTTT. Encoded protein: CASSLVPGTDTQYF.

The chain has TRBV5-5 and TRBJ2-7; 7 bases agree with TRBD2. CDR1 is SGHKS, CDR2 YYEKEE, per germline (reference sequence). The J segment lost 2 bases and the V segment lost 1 base, leaving 9 bases of the junction unmatched. The CDR3 consists of 16 residues. CDR3 nucleotides: TGTGCCAGCAGCTTGTCTGGGACTACGGGTGCCTACGAGCAGTACTTC. Translating gives CASSLSGTTGAYEQYF.

J is TRBJ2-5 and V is TRBV11-2; 8 nucleotides match TRBD1. There are 15 residues in the CDR3. Germline values: CDR1 SGHAT, CDR2 FQNNGV. The V gene end was trimmed by 0 bases and the J gene end by 5 bases; junction bases not matched to a gene: 5. CDR3 in amino acids: CASSLDQGAWETQYF. The CDR3 region has the DNA TGTGCCAGCAGCTTAGATCAGGGGGCGTGGGAGACCCAGTACTTC.

This chain links TRBV27 with TRBJ2-2; D assignment may be TRBD1 or TRBD2 (6 bases each). The CDR3 is made up of 16 amino acids. CDR1 is MNHEY, CDR2 SMNVEV, per germline (reference sequence). V was trimmed by 1 base and J by 1 base, leaving 10 bases between them. CDR3: CASSLWGARNTGELFF. The CDR3 DNA sequence: TGTGCCAGCAGTTTATGGGGGGCGCGGAACACCGGGGAGCTGTTTTTT.